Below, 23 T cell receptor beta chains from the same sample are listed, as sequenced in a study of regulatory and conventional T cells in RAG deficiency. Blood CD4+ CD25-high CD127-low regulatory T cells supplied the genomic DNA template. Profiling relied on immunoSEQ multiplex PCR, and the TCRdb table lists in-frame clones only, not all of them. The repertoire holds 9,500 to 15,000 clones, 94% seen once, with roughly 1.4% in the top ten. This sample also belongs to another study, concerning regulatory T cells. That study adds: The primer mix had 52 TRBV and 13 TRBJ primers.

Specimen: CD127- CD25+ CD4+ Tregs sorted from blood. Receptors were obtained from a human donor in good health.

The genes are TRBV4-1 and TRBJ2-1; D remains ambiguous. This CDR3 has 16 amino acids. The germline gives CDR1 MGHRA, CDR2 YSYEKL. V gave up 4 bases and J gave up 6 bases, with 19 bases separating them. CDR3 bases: TGCGCCAGCAGCCCGGCCGGTGTTGCCCGGAGCAATGAGCAGTTCTTC. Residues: CASSPAGVARSNEQFF.

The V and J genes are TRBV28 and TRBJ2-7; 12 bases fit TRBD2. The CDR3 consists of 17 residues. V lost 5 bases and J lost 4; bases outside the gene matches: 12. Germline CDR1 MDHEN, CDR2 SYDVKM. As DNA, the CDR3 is TGTGCCAGCAGTCTAGCGGGGGGGCGGCAATCTCCTTACGAGCAGTACTTC. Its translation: CASSLAGGRQSPYEQYF.

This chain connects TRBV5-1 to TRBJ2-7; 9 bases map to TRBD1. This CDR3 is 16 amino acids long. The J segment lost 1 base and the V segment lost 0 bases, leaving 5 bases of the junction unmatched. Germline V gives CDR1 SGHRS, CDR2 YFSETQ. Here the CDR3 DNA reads TGCGCCAGCAGCTTGGCCCCTGGACAGGGGTCCTACGAGCAGTACTTC. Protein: CASSLAPGQGSYEQYF.

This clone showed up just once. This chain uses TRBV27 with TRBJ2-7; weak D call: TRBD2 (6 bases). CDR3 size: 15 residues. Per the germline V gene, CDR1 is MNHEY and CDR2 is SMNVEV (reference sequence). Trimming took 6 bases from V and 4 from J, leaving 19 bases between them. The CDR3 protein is CASSTRLESGYEQYF. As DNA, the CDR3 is TGTGCCAGCAGCACCAGACTAGAGAGCGGTTACGAGCAGTACTTC.

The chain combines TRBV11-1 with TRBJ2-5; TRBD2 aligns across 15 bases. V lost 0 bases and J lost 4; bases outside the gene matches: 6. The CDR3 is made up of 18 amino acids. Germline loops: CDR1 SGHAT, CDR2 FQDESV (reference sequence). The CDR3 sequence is CASSLAGLAGGLTETQYF. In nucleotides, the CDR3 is TGTGCCAGCAGCTTAGCGGGACTAGCGGGGGGCCTAACAGAGACCCAGTACTTC.

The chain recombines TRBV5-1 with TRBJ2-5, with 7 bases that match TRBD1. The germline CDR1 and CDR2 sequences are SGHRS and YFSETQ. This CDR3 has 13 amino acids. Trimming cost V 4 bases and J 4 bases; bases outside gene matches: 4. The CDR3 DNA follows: TGCGCCAGCAGCCCGGACAGGCGAGAGACCCAGTACTTC. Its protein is CASSPDRRETQYF.

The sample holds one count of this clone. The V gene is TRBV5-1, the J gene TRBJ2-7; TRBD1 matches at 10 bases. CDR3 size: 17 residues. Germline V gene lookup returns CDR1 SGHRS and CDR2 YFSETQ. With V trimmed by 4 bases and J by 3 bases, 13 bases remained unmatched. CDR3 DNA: TGCGCCAGCAGCCAGTTAGGGACAGGGGTCAGTTTCTACGAGCAGTACTTC. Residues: CASSQLGTGVSFYEQYF.

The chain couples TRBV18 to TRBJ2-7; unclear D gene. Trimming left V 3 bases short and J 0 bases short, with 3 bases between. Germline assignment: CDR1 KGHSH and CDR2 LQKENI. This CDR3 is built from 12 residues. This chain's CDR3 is CASSPNSYEQYF. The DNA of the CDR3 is TGTGCCAGCTCACCCAACTCCTACGAGCAGTACTTC.

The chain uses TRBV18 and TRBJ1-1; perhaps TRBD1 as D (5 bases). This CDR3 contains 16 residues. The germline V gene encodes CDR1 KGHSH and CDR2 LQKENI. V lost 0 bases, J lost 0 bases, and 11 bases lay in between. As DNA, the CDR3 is TGTGCCAGCTCACCACCCGGACATAGCATGAACACTGAAGCTTTCTTT. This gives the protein CASSPPGHSMNTEAFF.

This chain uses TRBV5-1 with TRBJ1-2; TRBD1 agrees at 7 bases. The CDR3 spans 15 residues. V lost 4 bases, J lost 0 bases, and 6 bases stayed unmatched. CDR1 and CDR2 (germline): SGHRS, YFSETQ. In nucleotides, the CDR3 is TGCGCCAGCAGCACCTTACAGGGGCCTAACTATGGCTACACCTTC. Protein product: CASSTLQGPNYGYTF.

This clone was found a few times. The CDR3 DNA follows: TGTGCCAGAAGGATACGACAGGGGGCATTGTCTAATGAAAAACTGTTTTTT. Translating it yields CARRIRQGALSNEKLFF. The rearrangement links TRBV5-3 to TRBJ1-4, with 10 bases identical to TRBD1. TRBV5-3 is an ORF, with its function uncertain. The length of the CDR3 is 17 residues. V shed 5 bases and J 3 bases; nucleotides not matched to a gene: 10.

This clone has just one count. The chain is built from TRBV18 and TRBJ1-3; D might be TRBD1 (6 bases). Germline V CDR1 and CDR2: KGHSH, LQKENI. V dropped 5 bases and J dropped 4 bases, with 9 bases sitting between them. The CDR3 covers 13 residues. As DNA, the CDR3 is TGTGCCAGCTCATTGGGGGCAGGAAACACCATATATTTT. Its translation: CASSLGAGNTIYF.

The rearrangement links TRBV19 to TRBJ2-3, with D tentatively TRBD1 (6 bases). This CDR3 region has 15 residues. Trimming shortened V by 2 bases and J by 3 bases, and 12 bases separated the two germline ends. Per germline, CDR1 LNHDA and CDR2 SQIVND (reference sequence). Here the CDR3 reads CASSIYGGRTDTQYF. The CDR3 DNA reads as TGTGCCAGTAGTATATATGGGGGCAGAACAGATACGCAGTATTTT.

CDR3 sequence reads: CASSIGAGGFNQPQHF. The CDR3 DNA reads TGTGCCAGTAGTATAGGGGCAGGGGGATTCAATCAGCCCCAGCATTTT. The V gene is TRBV19, the J gene TRBJ1-5; TRBD1 agrees at 7 bases. Germline V gives CDR1 LNHDA, CDR2 SQIVND (reference sequence). V shed 1 base, J shed 3 bases, and the junction held 6 bases outside the gene matches. The length of the CDR3 is 16 residues.

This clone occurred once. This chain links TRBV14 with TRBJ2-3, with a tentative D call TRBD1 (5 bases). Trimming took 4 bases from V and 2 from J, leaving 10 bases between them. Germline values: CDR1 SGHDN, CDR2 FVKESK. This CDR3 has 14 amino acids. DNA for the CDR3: TGTGCCAGCAGCCCGACAGTCTTCACAGATACGCAGTATTTT. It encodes CASSPTVFTDTQYF.

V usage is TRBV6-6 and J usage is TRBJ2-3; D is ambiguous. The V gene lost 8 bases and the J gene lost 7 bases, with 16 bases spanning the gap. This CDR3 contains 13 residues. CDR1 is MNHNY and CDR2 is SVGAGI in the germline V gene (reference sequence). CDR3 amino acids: CASVQEARNTQYF. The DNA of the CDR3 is TGTGCCAGCGTGCAAGAGGCGCGGAATACGCAGTATTTT.

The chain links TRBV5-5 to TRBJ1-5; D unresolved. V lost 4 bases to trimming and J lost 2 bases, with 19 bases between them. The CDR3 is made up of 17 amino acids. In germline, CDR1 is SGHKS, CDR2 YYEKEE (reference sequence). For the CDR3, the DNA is TGTGCCAGCAGCCCACGGCCGGAGGTTGGGGGCAATCAGCCCCAGCATTTT. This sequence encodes CASSPRPEVGGNQPQHF.

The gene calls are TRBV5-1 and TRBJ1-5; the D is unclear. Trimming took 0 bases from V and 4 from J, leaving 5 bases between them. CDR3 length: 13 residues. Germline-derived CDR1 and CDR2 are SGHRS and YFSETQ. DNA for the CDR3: TGCGCCAGCAGCTTGGCTCCGAATCAGCCCCAGCATTTT. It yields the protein CASSLAPNQPQHF.

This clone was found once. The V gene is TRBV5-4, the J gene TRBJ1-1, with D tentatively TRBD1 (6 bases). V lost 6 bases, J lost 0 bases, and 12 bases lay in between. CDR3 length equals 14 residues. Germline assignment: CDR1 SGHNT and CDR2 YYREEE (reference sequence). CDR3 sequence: CASTIGQLNTEAFF. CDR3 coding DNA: TGTGCCAGCACCATAGGACAGTTGAACACTGAAGCTTTCTTT.

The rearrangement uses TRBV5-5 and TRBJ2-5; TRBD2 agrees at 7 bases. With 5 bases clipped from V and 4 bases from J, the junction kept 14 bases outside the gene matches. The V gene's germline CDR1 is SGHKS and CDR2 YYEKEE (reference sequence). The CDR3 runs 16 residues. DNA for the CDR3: TGTGCCAGCAGACCCCCCCCCGGGGGGTCGAGAGAGACCCAGTACTTC. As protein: CASRPPPGGSRETQYF.

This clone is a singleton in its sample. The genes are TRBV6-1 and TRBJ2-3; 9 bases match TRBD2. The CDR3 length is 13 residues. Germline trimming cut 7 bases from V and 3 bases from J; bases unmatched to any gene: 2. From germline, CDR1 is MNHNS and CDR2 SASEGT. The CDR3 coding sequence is TGTGCCAGCAAGCGGGGGGTTACAGATACGCAGTATTTT. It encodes CASKRGVTDTQYF.

The CDR3 reads CASSYLTGYEQYF. CDR3 DNA sequence: TGTGCCAGCAGTTACCTGACAGGATACGAGCAGTACTTC. The chain joins TRBV6-5 to TRBJ2-7, with TRBD1 as a possible D gene (6 bases). This CDR3 contains 13 residues. V lost 2 bases, J lost 4 bases, and 9 bases lay in between. Germline V gives CDR1 MNHEY, CDR2 SVGAGI.

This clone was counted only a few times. The chain's CDR3 is CASSRPRGPGNTIYF. DNA for the CDR3: TGTGCCAGCAGCCGTCCAAGGGGGCCGGGAAACACCATATATTTT. J is TRBJ1-3 and V is TRBV5-6; 7 nucleotides agree with TRBD1. Per germline, CDR1 SGHDT and CDR2 YYEEEE. The junction had 8 bases not matched to a gene; V was cut back by 4 bases and J by 4 bases. The CDR3 covers 15 residues.